The 32 T cell receptor beta chains in this list originate from one sample, sequenced in a study of control samples from healthy donors and cancer patients. The table came from immunoSEQ multiplex PCR; TCRdb's copy has only in-frame clones and leaves some out. The sample yields some 100,000 clones, roughly three quarters seen once. The sequencing sample was made of blood. The receptors come from a woman younger than 45 in good health.

This chain joins TRBV19 and TRBJ1-5, with D possibly being TRBD1 (6 bases). Trimming took 8 bases from V and 3 from J, leaving 14 bases between them. In germline, CDR1 is LNHDA, CDR2 SQIVND (reference sequence). The length of the CDR3 is 14 residues. CDR3 in amino acids: CASEETGLNQPQHF. The CDR3 DNA follows: TGTGCCAGTGAAGAGACAGGACTCAATCAGCCCCAGCATTTT.

The rearrangement uses TRBV4-1 and TRBJ2-3; 12 bases match TRBD2. The CDR3 is 16 amino acids. V shed 1 base, J shed 12 bases, and the junction held 11 bases outside the gene matches. CDR1 and CDR2 from the germline V gene are MGHRA and YSYEKL. The CDR3 is CASSQGLAGARTVQYF. CDR3 DNA: TGCGCCAGCAGCCAAGGACTAGCGGGGGCCCGGACAGTCCAGTATTTT.

The chain couples TRBV3-1 (or the pseudogene TRBV3-2) to TRBJ2-3, with a tentative D call TRBD2 (6 bases). Trimming took off 5 bases at V and 5 bases at J, with 20 bases between the two ends. This CDR3 region has 16 residues. Germline assignment: CDR1 LGHDT and CDR2 YNNKEL (reference sequence). The CDR3 is CASSGGLSSLIDTQYF. CDR3 in DNA: TGTGCCAGCAGCGGGGGGTTGAGTTCTCTCATAGATACGCAGTATTTT.

V is TRBV10-2 and J is TRBJ2-1; TRBD2 matches 8 bases. There are 20 residues in the CDR3. In germline, CDR1 is WSHSY, CDR2 SAAADI. V was pared by 2 bases and J by 0 bases, with 15 bases of the junction left unmatched. CDR3 region: CASSETGGGGYQSSYNEQFF. In nucleotides, the CDR3 is TGCGCCAGCAGTGAGACCGGCGGCGGGGGGTACCAGAGCTCCTACAATGAGCAGTTCTTC.

This clone was observed a handful of times. The V and J genes are TRBV18 and TRBJ1-5, with TRBD1 matching 9 bases. CDR1 is KGHSH and CDR2 is LQKENI in the germline V gene. The CDR3 consists of 16 residues. Losses at the gene ends were 5 bases for V and 4 bases for J; bases not matched to a gene: 9. CDR3 nucleotides: TGTGCCAGCTCATCACAGGGGGCGTCGGGAAATCAGCCCCAGCATTTT. Translating it yields CASSSQGASGNQPQHF.

This sequence joins TRBV6-1 and TRBJ1-1; D gene ambiguous. V shed 2 bases and J shed 10 bases, with 14 bases lying between them. This CDR3 has 13 residues. Per germline, CDR1 MNHNS and CDR2 SASEGT. Written as DNA, the CDR3 is TGTGCCAGCAGTGAACTGTTCGTCCCAGGAGCTTTCTTT. It is translated as CASSELFVPGAFF.

This chain links TRBV25-1 with TRBJ1-1; no clear D. Germline V lookup: CDR1 MGHDK, CDR2 SYGVNS. CDR3 length: 11 residues. Trimming removed 6 bases from V and 6 bases from J, with 8 bases in between. The CDR3 region has the DNA TGTGCCAGCAGAAAAGGGCCTGAAGCTTTCTTT. Its translation is CASRKGPEAFF. Together with reference TRBV25-1 and TRBJ1-1, the CDR3 gives the full variable domain: EADIYQTPRYLVIGTGKKITLECSQTMGHDKMYWYQQDPGMELHLIHYSYGVNSTEKGDLSSESTVSRIRTEHFPLTLESARPSHTSQYLCASRKGPEAFFGQGTRLTVV.

The CDR3 nucleotides read TGCGCCAGCAGCCAATTGGGGCAGGGCTATGGCTACACCTTC. Translation gives CASSQLGQGYGYTF. The rearrangement joins TRBV4-1 to TRBJ1-2; D is perhaps TRBD1 (5 bases). The V end was cut by 2 bases, the J end by 4 bases, with 11 bases between. Germline CDR1 MGHRA, CDR2 YSYEKL. The CDR3 loop spans 14 amino acids.

The chain is built from TRBV5-6 and TRBJ2-1, with D maybe TRBD2 (5 bases). Germline CDR1 reads SGHDT; CDR2 reads YYEEEE. The CDR3 is 12 residues long. V was clipped by 2 bases and J by 9 bases, with 9 bases between them. The DNA for the CDR3 is TGTGCCAGCAGCTTCTCGGACTCTGAGCAGTTCTTC. Translated, it gives CASSFSDSEQFF.

The chain carries TRBV18 and TRBJ1-2; the D is unclear. Germline CDR1 and CDR2: KGHSH and LQKENI. There are 13 residues in the CDR3. Trimming took 3 bases from V and 10 from J, leaving 15 bases between them. The CDR3 here is CASSPGIPGDYTF. CDR3 DNA sequence: TGTGCCAGCTCACCGGGGATCCCTGGCGACTACACCTTC.

This clone has only one observation. This CDR3 is CASSGTANTGELFF. As DNA, the CDR3 is TGTGCCTCGTCCGGGACGGCGAACACCGGGGAGCTGTTTTTT. The V gene is TRBV30, the J gene TRBJ2-2; D is tentatively TRBD1 or TRBD2 (5 bases each). The V end lost 7 bases, the J end lost 0 bases, and 12 bases lay between the germline ends. CDR3 size: 14 residues. The germline V gene has CDR1 GTSNPN and CDR2 SVGIG (reference sequence).

The chain couples TRBV18 to TRBJ1-1, with a possible D match to TRBD1 (6 bases). Germline assignment: CDR1 KGHSH and CDR2 LQKENI. This CDR3 spans 15 amino acids. V was cut by 1 base and J by 1 base, with 10 bases left in between. CDR3 protein: CASSPLDSGNTEAFF. Here the CDR3 DNA reads TGTGCCAGCTCACCACTGGACAGTGGGAACACTGAAGCTTTCTTT.

The chain employs TRBV25-1 and TRBJ1-1; unclear D gene. From germline, CDR1 is MGHDK and CDR2 SYGVNS. This CDR3 has 14 residues. The V and J ends lost 0 bases and 6 bases respectively, with 11 bases between them. This CDR3 is CASSEYDASAEAFF. The CDR3 region has the DNA TGTGCCAGCAGTGAATATGACGCGAGCGCTGAAGCTTTCTTT.

The rearrangement joins TRBV29-1 to TRBJ1-3; tentatively, D is TRBD1 (5 bases). The CDR3 loop spans 13 amino acids. Germline V lookup: CDR1 SQVTM, CDR2 ANQGSEA. The germline V and J ends were trimmed by 4 bases and 8 bases, with 15 bases remaining between them. CDR3 nucleotide sequence: TGCAGCGTTGGTTACTTGGGACGGGACACCATATATTTT. It codes for CSVGYLGRDTIYF.

This rearrangement joins TRBV5-1 to TRBJ2-3, with 7 bases aligning to TRBD1. Germline V gene sequence: CDR1 SGHRS, CDR2 YFSETQ. V shed 4 bases and J 6 bases; nucleotides not matched to a gene: 8. This CDR3 comprises 14 residues. CDR3 coding DNA: TGCGCCAGCAGCCTGGACAGGCATCAGGATACGCAGTATTTT. This translates into CASSLDRHQDTQYF.

The chain uses TRBV18 and TRBJ1-2; TRBD1 might be the D (5 bases). CDR1 is KGHSH, CDR2 LQKENI, per germline. V shed 3 bases and J shed 8 bases, with 16 bases lying between them. This CDR3 region has 14 residues. Here the CDR3 DNA reads TGTGCCAGCTCACCTCCCGGGACTCGGAGGGGCTACACCTTC. It specifies CASSPPGTRRGYTF.

The CDR3 nucleotides are TGTGCCAGTAGTATTGGGCCGTCGGCCCAGTACTTC. Residues: CASSIGPSAQYF. The chain couples TRBV19 to TRBJ2-5; D not resolved. Germline CDR1 reads LNHDA; CDR2 reads SQIVND (reference sequence). This CDR3 is 12 amino acids long. The V end lost 3 bases, the J end lost 9 bases, and 11 bases lay between the germline ends.

The CDR3 DNA is TGTGCCAGTAGTATCCTCCTGGGCCGTGAGAATGAGCAGTTCTTC. It specifies CASSILLGRENEQFF. The chain combines TRBV19 with TRBJ2-1; D call uncertain. Germline lookup yields CDR1 LNHDA and CDR2 SQIVND (reference sequence). V lost 3 bases and J 7 bases, leaving 16 bases between the germline ends. The CDR3 length is 15 residues. The entire variable domain, with the rest obtained from reference TRBV19 and TRBJ2-1, is as follows: DGGITQSPKYLFRKEGQNVTLSCEQNLNHDAMYWYRQDPGQGLRLIYYSQIVNDFQKGDIAEGYSVSREKKESFPLTVTSAQKNPTAFYLCASSILLGRENEQFFGPGTRLTVL.

The CDR3 coding sequence is TGCGCCAGCAGCCAAGATCCAGCGGGGATCTACGAGCAGTACTTC. Translating it yields CASSQDPAGIYEQYF. The chain carries TRBV4-1 and TRBJ2-7; 7 bases match TRBD2. The CDR3 totals 15 residues. With 0 bases clipped from V and 3 bases from J, the junction kept 5 bases outside the gene matches. The germline CDR1 and CDR2 sequences are MGHRA and YSYEKL.

This clone occurred a few times. V usage is TRBV12-3 or TRBV12-4 and J usage is TRBJ2-1; D is unclear. The CDR3 contains 10 residues. V was clipped by 2 bases and J by 7 bases, with 0 bases between them. The CDR3 nucleotides are TGTGCCAGCAGTTTAAATGAGCAGTTCTTC. Translation gives CASSLNEQFF.

The V call is TRBV24-1, the J call TRBJ2-1, with 10 bases identical to TRBD2. The V segment lost 3 bases and the J segment 1 base; nucleotides outside the gene matches: 2. Germline-derived CDR1 and CDR2 are KGHDR and SFDVKD. The CDR3 has 16 amino acids. This CDR3 is CATSDPSGGSYNEQFF. The CDR3 DNA reads as TGTGCCACCAGTGATCCTAGCGGGGGTTCCTACAATGAGCAGTTCTTC.

This chain joins TRBV4-2 and TRBJ1-1, with 8 bases lining up with TRBD1. CDR1 is LGHNA and CDR2 is YNFKEQ in the germline V gene. Losses at the gene ends were 0 bases for V and 0 bases for J; bases not matched to a gene: 12. The CDR3 length is 19 residues. The DNA for the CDR3 is TGTGCCAGCAGCCAAGATCCCGGACAGGGCCATTTCATGAACACTGAAGCTTTCTTT. Translating it yields CASSQDPGQGHFMNTEAFF.

The J gene is TRBJ2-7, the V gene TRBV4-2, with unresolved D. CDR3 length: 14 amino acids. Trimming stripped 0 bases from V and 3 bases from J, with 9 bases between. Germline CDR1 reads LGHNA; CDR2 reads YNFKEQ. CDR3 in amino acids: CASSQDLQDYEQYF. CDR3 DNA: TGTGCCAGCAGCCAAGACCTCCAGGACTACGAGCAGTACTTC.

J is TRBJ1-1 and V is TRBV11-3; D not resolved. Germline CDR1 reads SGHNT; CDR2 reads YENEEA. The CDR3 runs to 15 residues. V was trimmed by 4 bases and J by 4 bases, leaving 16 bases between them. CDR3 amino acids: CASSSKGQAGTEAFF. For the CDR3, the DNA is TGTGCCAGCAGCTCAAAGGGTCAGGCGGGCACTGAAGCTTTCTTT.

The J gene is TRBJ2-5, the V gene TRBV5-4; D call uncertain. Germline CDR1 reads SGHNT; CDR2 reads YYREEE (reference sequence). V lost 1 base to trimming and J lost 1 base, with 8 bases between them. This CDR3 comprises 14 residues. The CDR3 loop reads CASSLNLFQETQYF. The CDR3 coding sequence is TGTGCCAGCAGCTTGAATCTGTTCCAAGAGACCCAGTACTTC.

The chain links TRBV7-5 to TRBJ2-7; the table's TRBD1 call for D was not verified on the DNA. TRBV7-5 is designated a pseudogene. The CDR3 covers 15 residues. The CDR3 here is CARKQIPQGPYEQYF. The CDR3 DNA is TGTGCCAGAAAACAAATCCCCCAGGGCCCCTACGAGCAGTACTTC.

This chain joins TRBV4-3 and TRBJ2-7; tentative D call: TRBD2 (6 bases). CDR1 LGHNA and CDR2 YSLEER come from the germline V gene. The CDR3 length is 13 residues. V shed 0 bases and J shed 7 bases, with 10 bases lying between them. The CDR3 nucleotides read TGCGCCAGCAGCCAAGATGGGGCGGGGGAGCAGTACTTC. It specifies CASSQDGAGEQYF.

This chain connects TRBV9 to TRBJ2-3, with D possibly matching TRBD2 (5 bases). V was pared by 4 bases and J by 0 bases, with 15 bases between. This CDR3 is 16 amino acids long. CDR1 and CDR2 (germline): SGDLS, YYNGEE. DNA for the CDR3: TGTGCCAGCAGCCCGGCCGGGGTGACTAGCACAGATACGCAGTATTTT. It encodes CASSPAGVTSTDTQYF. Complete variable domain (other parts from reference TRBV9 and TRBJ2-3): DSGVTQTPKHLITATGQRVTLRCSPRSGDLSVYWYQQSLDQGLQFLIQYYNGEERAKGNILERFSAQQFPDLHSELNLSSLELGDSALYFCASSPAGVTSTDTQYFGPGTRLTVL.

This clone was counted a few times. This chain joins TRBV3-1 (or the pseudogene TRBV3-2) and TRBJ1-1; possibly TRBD1 for D (5 bases). Germline V gene data show CDR1 as LGHDT and CDR2 as YNNKEL (reference sequence). The CDR3 length is 14 residues. V was cut by 0 bases and J by 4 bases, with 9 bases left in between. CDR3 bases: TGTGCCAGCAGCCAAGATGCGGGGACCACTGAAGCTTTCTTT. Protein: CASSQDAGTTEAFF.

V and J are TRBV9 and TRBJ1-1; the D gene is possibly TRBD1 (5 bases). The CDR3 length is 13 residues. The germline V gene has CDR1 SGDLS and CDR2 YYNGEE. V was trimmed by 0 bases and J by 6 bases, leaving 9 bases between them. The CDR3 reads CASSVEQDSEAFF. The CDR3 bases are TGTGCCAGCAGCGTAGAACAGGATTCTGAAGCTTTCTTT.

The chain has TRBV7-3 and TRBJ2-1; TRBD1 agrees at 7 bases. The germline gives CDR1 SGHTA, CDR2 FQGTGA. The CDR3 runs to 14 residues. V was clipped by 5 bases and J by 6 bases; unmatched bases: 7. CDR3 amino acids: CASSAQGVGNEQFF. The DNA of the CDR3 is TGTGCCAGCAGCGCGCAGGGGGTAGGCAATGAGCAGTTCTTC.

The genes are TRBV12-3 or TRBV12-4 and TRBJ1-1, with a weak D call TRBD1 (5 bases). The CDR3 extends over 11 amino acids. Trimming removed 2 bases from V and 11 bases from J, with 9 bases in between. The CDR3 DNA follows: TGTGCCAGCAGTTTAAGGGGTATGGCTTTCTTT. It yields the protein CASSLRGMAFF.